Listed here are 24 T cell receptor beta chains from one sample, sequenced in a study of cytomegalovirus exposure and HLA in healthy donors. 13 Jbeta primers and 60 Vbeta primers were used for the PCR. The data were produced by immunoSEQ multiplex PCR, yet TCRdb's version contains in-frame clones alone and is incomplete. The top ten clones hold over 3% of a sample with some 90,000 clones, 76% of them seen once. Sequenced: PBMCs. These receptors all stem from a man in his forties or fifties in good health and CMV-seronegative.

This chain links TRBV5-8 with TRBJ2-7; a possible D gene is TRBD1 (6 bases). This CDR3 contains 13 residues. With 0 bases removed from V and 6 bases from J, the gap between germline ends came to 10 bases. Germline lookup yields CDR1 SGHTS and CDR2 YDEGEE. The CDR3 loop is CASSLAGTSEQYF. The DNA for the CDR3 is TGTGCCAGCAGCTTGGCCGGGACAAGCGAGCAGTACTTC.

For the CDR3, the DNA is TGTGCCAGCAGTTTAAACAGACTACTAGCCAAAAACATTCAGTACTTC. Translation gives CASSLNRLLAKNIQYF. The rearrangement uses TRBV27 and TRBJ2-4, with a possible D match to TRBD2 (5 bases). The ends were cut back, 2 bases at V and 0 bases at J, with 11 bases in the middle. The CDR3 totals 16 residues. Germline loops: CDR1 MNHEY, CDR2 SMNVEV (reference sequence).

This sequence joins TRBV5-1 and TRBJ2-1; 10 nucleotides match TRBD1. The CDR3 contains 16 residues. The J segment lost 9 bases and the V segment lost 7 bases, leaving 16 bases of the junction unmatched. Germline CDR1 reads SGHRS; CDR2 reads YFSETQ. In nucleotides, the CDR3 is TGCGCCAGCGATGGGGGAGACAGGGGGCCGGGGGGTGAGCAGTTCTTC. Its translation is CASDGGDRGPGGEQFF.

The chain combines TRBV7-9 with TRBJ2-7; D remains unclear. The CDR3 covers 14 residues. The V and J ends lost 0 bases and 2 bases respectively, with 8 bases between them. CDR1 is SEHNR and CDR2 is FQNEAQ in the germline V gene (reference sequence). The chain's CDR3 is CASSLAGGTYEQYF. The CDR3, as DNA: TGTGCCAGCAGCTTAGCCGGCGGAACCTACGAGCAGTACTTC.

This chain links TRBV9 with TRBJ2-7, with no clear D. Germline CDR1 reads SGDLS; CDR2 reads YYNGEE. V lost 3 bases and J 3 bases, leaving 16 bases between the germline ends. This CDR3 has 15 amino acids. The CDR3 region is CASSDPHGGNYEQYF. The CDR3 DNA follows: TGTGCCAGCAGCGACCCCCACGGCGGTAACTACGAGCAGTACTTC.

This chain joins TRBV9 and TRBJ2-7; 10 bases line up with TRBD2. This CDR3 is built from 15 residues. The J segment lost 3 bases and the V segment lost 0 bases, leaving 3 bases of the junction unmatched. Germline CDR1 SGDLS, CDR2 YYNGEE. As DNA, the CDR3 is TGTGCCAGCAGCGTAGGAGCGGGGGGGATCTACGAGCAGTACTTC. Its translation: CASSVGAGGIYEQYF.

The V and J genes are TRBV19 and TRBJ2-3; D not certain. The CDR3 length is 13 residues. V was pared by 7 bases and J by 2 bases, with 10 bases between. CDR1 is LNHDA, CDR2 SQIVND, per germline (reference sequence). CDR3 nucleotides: TGTGCCAGTACCGCGGATGCCACAGATACGCAGTATTTT. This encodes CASTADATDTQYF.

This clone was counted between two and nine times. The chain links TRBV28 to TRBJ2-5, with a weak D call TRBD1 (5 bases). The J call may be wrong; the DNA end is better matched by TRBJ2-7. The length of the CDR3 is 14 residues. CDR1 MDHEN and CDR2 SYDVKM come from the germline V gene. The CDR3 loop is CASSFPTAAYEQYF. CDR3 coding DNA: TGTGCCAGCAGTTTTCCGACAGCAGCCTACGAGCAGTACTTC.

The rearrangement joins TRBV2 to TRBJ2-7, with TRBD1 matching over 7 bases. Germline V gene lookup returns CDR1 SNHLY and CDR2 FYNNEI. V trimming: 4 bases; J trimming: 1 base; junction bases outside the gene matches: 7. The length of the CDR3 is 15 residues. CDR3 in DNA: TGTGCCAGCAGTGGGGGGACAGTACTTTCCTACGAGCAGTACTTC. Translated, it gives CASSGGTVLSYEQYF.

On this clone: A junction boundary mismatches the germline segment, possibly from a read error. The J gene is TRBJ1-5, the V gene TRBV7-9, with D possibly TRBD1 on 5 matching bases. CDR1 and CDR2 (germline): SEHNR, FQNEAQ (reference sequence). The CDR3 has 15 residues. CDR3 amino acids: CSSSLAGRGGGPQHF. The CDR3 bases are TGTTCCAGCAGCTTAGCGGGACGGGGCGGGGGGCCCCAGCATTTT.

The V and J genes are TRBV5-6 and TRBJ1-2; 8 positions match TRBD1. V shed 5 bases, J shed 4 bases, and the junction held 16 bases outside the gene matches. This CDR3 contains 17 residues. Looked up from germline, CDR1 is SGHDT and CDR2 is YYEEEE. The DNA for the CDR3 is TGTGCCAGCAGGCAAAACCCGAACGCCGGGACAGGCTATGGCTACACCTTC. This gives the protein CASRQNPNAGTGYGYTF.

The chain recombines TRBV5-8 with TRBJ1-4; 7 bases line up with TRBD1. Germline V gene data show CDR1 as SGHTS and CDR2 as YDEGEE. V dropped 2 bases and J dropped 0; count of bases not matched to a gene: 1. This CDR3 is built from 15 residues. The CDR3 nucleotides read TGTGCCAGCAGCTTCGGACAGGCAACTAATGAAAAACTGTTTTTT. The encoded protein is CASSFGQATNEKLFF.

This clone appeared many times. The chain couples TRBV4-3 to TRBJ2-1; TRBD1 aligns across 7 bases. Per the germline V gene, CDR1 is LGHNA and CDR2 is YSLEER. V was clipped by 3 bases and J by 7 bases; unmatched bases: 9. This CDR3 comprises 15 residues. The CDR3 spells CASSHLGQGVNEQFF. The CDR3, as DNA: TGCGCCAGCAGCCACCTTGGTCAGGGGGTAAATGAGCAGTTCTTC.

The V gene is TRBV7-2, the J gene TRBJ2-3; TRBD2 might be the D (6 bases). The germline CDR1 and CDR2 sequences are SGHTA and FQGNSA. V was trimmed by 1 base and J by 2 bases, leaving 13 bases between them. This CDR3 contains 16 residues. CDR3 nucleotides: TGTGCCAGCAGCTTAGAAGGCGGGGCGAACACAGATACGCAGTATTTT. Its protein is CASSLEGGANTDTQYF.

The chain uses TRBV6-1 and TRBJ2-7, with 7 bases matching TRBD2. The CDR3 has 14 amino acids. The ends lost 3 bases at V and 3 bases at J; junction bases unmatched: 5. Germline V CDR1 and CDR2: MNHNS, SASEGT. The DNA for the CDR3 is TGTGCCAGCAGTGACAGGGAGGGAGTCTACGAGCAGTACTTC. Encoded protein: CASSDREGVYEQYF.

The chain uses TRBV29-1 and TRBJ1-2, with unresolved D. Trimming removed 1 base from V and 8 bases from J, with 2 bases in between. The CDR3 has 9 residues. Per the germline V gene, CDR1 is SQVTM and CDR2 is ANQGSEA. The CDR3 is CSVEVGYTF. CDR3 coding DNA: TGCAGCGTTGAAGTAGGCTACACCTTC.

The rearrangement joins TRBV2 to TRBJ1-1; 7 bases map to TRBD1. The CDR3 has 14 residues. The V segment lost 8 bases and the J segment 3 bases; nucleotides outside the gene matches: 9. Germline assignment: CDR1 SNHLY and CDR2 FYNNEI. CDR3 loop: CASPKITGDTEAFF. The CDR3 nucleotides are TGTGCCAGCCCGAAAATCACAGGGGACACTGAAGCTTTCTTT.

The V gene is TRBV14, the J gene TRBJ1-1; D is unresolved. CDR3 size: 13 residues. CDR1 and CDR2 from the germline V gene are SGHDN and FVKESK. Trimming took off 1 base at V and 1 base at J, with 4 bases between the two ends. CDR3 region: CASSQGRNTEAFF. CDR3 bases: TGTGCCAGCAGCCAAGGCAGGAACACTGAAGCTTTCTTT.

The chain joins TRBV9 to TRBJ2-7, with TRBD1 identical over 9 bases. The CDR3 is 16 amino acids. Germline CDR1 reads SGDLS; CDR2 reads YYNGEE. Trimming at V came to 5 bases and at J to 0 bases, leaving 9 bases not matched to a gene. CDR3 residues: CASRPGTGRSSYEQYF. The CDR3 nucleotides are TGTGCCAGCAGACCCGGGACAGGGAGGAGCTCCTACGAGCAGTACTTC.

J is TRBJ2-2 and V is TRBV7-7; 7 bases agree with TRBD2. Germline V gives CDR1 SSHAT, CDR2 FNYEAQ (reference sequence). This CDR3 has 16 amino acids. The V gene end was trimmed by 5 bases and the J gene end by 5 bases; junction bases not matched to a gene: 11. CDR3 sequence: CASSPREAGSTGELFF. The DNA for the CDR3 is TGTGCCAGCAGCCCACGGGAAGCGGGAAGTACCGGGGAGCTGTTTTTT.

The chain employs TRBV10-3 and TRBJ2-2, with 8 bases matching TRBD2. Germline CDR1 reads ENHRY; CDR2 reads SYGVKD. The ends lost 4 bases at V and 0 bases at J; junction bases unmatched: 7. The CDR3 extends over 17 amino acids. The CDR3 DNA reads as TGTGCCATCAGTGGATCTAGCGGGTCTACGAACACCGGGGAGCTGTTTTTT. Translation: CAISGSSGSTNTGELFF.

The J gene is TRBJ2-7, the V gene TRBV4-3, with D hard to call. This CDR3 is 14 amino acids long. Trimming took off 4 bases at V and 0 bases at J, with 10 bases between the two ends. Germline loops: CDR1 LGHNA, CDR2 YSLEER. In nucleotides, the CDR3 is TGCGCCAGCAGCCTTTCCCTTAGCTCCTACGAGCAGTACTTC. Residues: CASSLSLSSYEQYF.

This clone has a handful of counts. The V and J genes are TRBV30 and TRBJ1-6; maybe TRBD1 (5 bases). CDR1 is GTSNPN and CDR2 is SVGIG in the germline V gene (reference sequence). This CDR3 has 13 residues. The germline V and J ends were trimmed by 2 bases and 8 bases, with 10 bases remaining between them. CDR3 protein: CAWSPGTYSPLHF. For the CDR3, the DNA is TGTGCCTGGAGTCCAGGGACTTATTCACCCCTCCACTTT.

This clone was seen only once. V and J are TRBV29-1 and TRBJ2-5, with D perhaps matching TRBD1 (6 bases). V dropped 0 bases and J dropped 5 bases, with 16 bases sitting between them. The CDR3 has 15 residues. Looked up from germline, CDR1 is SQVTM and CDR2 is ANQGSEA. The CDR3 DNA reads TGCAGCGTTGAAGAGGGGGCCTTTACAGGCGAGACCCAGTACTTC. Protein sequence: CSVEEGAFTGETQYF.